Listed below are T cell receptor beta chains from one sample, sequenced in a study of CD8 T cells in ankylosing spondylitis. One entry per CDR3 protein, called by TCRdb with MiXCR from the 5' RACE reads. The sample has about 240,000 distinct CDR3 sequences; around 9.2% are singletons. Material: blood, either unsorted or a sorted T cell fraction (not recorded which). The receptors originated from a male donor with ankylosing spondylitis or in good health (not recorded which). The CDR3 runs from the conserved cysteine through the conserved F or W. A D gene is named only where the DNA matches it firmly. The listing skips clone size in some rows; elsewhere it reads once, few, many or a size class.

v_call,j_call,d_call,cdr3_length,clone_size,cdr3_nt,cdr3_aa
TRBV12-3/TRBV12-4,TRBJ1-6,-,15,many,TGTGCCAGCAGTTTCAATACAGGGATTCATTCACCCCTCCACTTT,CASSFNTGIHSPLHF
TRBV5-1,TRBJ2-2,TRBD2,15,many,TGCGCCAGCAGCTTAGGGACTAGCAAGACCGGGGAGCTGTTTTTT,CASSLGTSKTGELFF
TRBV28,TRBJ2-1,TRBD1,16,many,TGTGCCAGCAGTTTAGGGTACGGGACAGGGTACAATGAGCAGTTCTTC,CASSLGYGTGYNEQFF
TRBV10-3,TRBJ2-1,TRBD2,16,many,TGTGCCATCAGTGAGTCGATAGCGGGATCGTTGGGGGAGCAGTTCTTC,CAISESIAGSLGEQFF
TRBV12-3/TRBV12-4,TRBJ1-2,-,12,many,TGTGCCAGCAGCCGAGGGGGCTATGGCTACACCTTC,CASSRGGYGYTF
TRBV14,TRBJ2-1,-,13,many,TGTGCCAGCAGCCCCCTAAGGATCGATGAGCAGTTCTTC,CASSPLRIDEQFF
TRBV20-1,TRBJ2-3,-,16,many,TGCAGTGCTAGAGATTACCGGGGGCCTAGCACAGATACGCAGTATTTT,CSARDYRGPSTDTQYF
TRBV6-1,TRBJ2-3,TRBD1,15,many,TGTGCCAGCAGTCGCCTCGGACAGGGCACAGATACGCAGTATTTT,CASSRLGQGTDTQYF
TRBV5-6,TRBJ1-2,-,16,-,TGTGCCAGCAGCTTGCTGGGAGAGGGGGGTAGTGATGGCTACACCTTC,CASSLLGEGGSDGYTF
TRBV20-1,TRBJ2-1,TRBD2,15,many,TGCAGTGCCACCCTACTAGCGGGAGGGCCCAATGAGCAGTTCTTC,CSATLLAGGPNEQFF
TRBV12-3/TRBV12-4,TRBJ2-1,TRBD1,15,many,TGTGCCAGCAGTTACCCCGGACAGGGGCACAATGAGCAGTTCTTC,CASSYPGQGHNEQFF
TRBV5-6,TRBJ2-7,TRBD1,15,few,TGTGCCAGCAGCTCGGGACAGGGGGCACCCAACGAGCAGTACTTC,CASSSGQGAPNEQYF
TRBV7-8,TRBJ2-2,-,15,many,TGTGCCAGCAGCTTTGCAGGGTCGGGCACCGGGGAGCTGTTTTTT,CASSFAGSGTGELFF
TRBV20-1,TRBJ2-3,TRBD2,16,many,TGCAGTGCTAGTACGGGACTAGCGGAGAACAGAGATACGCAGTATTTT,CSASTGLAENRDTQYF
TRBV3-1,TRBJ2-5,-,14,many,TGTGCCAGCAGCCAAGTTGCAGGGATGGCGACCCAGTACTTC,CASSQVAGMATQYF
TRBV29-1,TRBJ1-1,-,12,few,TGCAGCGTTGGCCAGAGTAACACTGAAGCTTTCTTT,CSVGQSNTEAFF
TRBV28,TRBJ2-5,-,13,many,TGTGCCAGCACGACGGGGCAGCAAGAGACCCAGTACTTC,CASTTGQQETQYF
TRBV5-1,TRBJ2-1,TRBD2,17,many,TGCGCCAGCAGCCAGAGGACTAGCGGTGCTTCCTACAATGAGCAGTTCTTC,CASSQRTSGASYNEQFF
TRBV7-9,TRBJ1-3,-,16,many,TGTGCCAGCAGCTCTCAGACCCTGGGGCCTGGAAACACCATATATTTT,CASSSQTLGPGNTIYF
TRBV6-2/TRBV6-3,TRBJ1-2,-,12,few,TGTGCCAGCAGTTACCCCGAATATGGCTACACCTTC,CASSYPEYGYTF
TRBV5-1,TRBJ2-3,-,13,many,TGTGCCAGCAGCCCCGGGCGGACAGATACGCAGTATTTT,CASSPGRTDTQYF
TRBV6-1,TRBJ1-5,TRBD1,14,-,TGTGCCAGCAGACTACAGGGGGCCTCTCAGCCCCAGCATTTT,CASRLQGASQPQHF
TRBV12-3/TRBV12-4,TRBJ2-7,-,14,-,TGTGCCAGCAGTTTCCAGGGTCGGGGCTACGAGCAGTACTTC,CASSFQGRGYEQYF
TRBV10-3,TRBJ2-1,-,15,many,TGTGCCATCAGTGACATGGAATGGACTTCTGGTGAGCAGTTCTTC,CAISDMEWTSGEQFF
TRBV29-1,TRBJ2-1,-,13,many,TGCAGCGTTGACCAGGGTTCGTACAATGAGCAGTTCTTC,CSVDQGSYNEQFF
TRBV4-2,TRBJ1-2,-,16,few,TGTGCCAGCAGCCACGGAACCGTCACAGGGCCTGATGGCTACACCTTC,CASSHGTVTGPDGYTF
TRBV7-2,TRBJ1-2,-,15,many,TGTGCCAGCAGCTTATACGGCAGGAGCTCTGGGGGCTACACCTTC,CASSLYGRSSGGYTF
TRBV9,TRBJ2-3,-,13,-,TGTGCCAGCAGCGATGGACAGACAGATACGCAGTATTTT,CASSDGQTDTQYF
TRBV5-1,TRBJ1-2,TRBD1,15,many,TGCGCCAGCAGCTTGGTGGGACAGGGCTTCTATGGCTACACCTTC,CASSLVGQGFYGYTF
TRBV20-1,TRBJ2-7,-,11,many,TGCAGTGCTAGAAGGCAGACCGAGCAGTACTTC,CSARRQTEQYF
TRBV12-3/TRBV12-4,TRBJ1-5,-,13,few,TGTGCCAGCAGTTCGGGGCCGGGGCAGCCCCAGCATTTT,CASSSGPGQPQHF
TRBV20-1,TRBJ1-2,-,12,-,TGCAGTGCTAGAGCTAGACGCTATGGCTACACCTTC,CSARARRYGYTF
TRBV7-9,TRBJ2-3,-,16,many,TGTGCCAGCAGCTTCCGTCGGGGTCGTAGCACAGATACGCAGTATTTT,CASSFRRGRSTDTQYF
TRBV11-2,TRBJ2-3,-,17,many,TGTGCCAGCAGCCCCCCCGGGGGCCGTCCTAGCACAGATACGCAGTATTTT,CASSPPGGRPSTDTQYF
TRBV5-4,TRBJ2-3,-,14,many,TGTGCCAGCAGCCCGGGACACTTCACAGATACGCAGTATTTT,CASSPGHFTDTQYF
TRBV7-2,TRBJ2-7,-,14,many,TGTGCCAGCAGCTTAAGCAGGGGAGGCTACGAGCAGTACTTC,CASSLSRGGYEQYF
TRBV7-2,TRBJ2-4,TRBD1,16,many,TGTGCCAGCAGCTTAGGACAGGGGGGATCGAGAAACATTCAGTACTTC,CASSLGQGGSRNIQYF
TRBV5-5,TRBJ2-7,-,12,-,TGTGCCAGCAGCTTGACAGGGAAAGAGCAGTACTTC,CASSLTGKEQYF
TRBV3-1,TRBJ2-5,-,17,-,TGTGCCAGCAGCCAAGAAGCCAACCGGGGGTACCAAGAGACCCAGTACTTC,CASSQEANRGYQETQYF